This paragraph reports one T cell receptor beta chain. Sequence at one end of the junction differs from germline and may be a read error. These data belong to a study of liver allograft versus peripheral blood T cells. Study in general: In transplanted livers, T cell receptor repertoires were compared with those found in the recipients' peripheral blood.

CDR1 and CDR2 from the germline V gene are SGHDT and YYEEEE. The CDR3 is 13 amino acids. TCRdb fed the reads into MiXCR, producing one record per CDR3 protein. The repertoire holds some 1,900 distinct CDR3 sequences, 16% seen once, with about 15% in the top ten. The clonotype was recovered from a human patient who had a liver transplant. Certain T cells may be donor cells from the graft. The chain uses TRBV5-6 and TRBJ2-6; possible D gene TRBD1, 5 bases. The CDR3 sequence is CASSSFGAYVLTF. CDR3 DNA: TGTGCCAGCTCCTCCTTTGGGGCCTACGTCCTGACTTTC.